This T cell receptor beta chain was captured in a study of cytomegalovirus exposure and HLA in healthy donors. Study at large: One earlier analysis, a look at 200 million or so T cells, found about 110 million unique TCR beta sequences. The study, taken as a whole, reports: Rarity held for most TCR sequences, but there were some public TCRs that occurred in many donors.

In this sample, this clone turned up once. The antigen is undetermined. Trimming removed 0 bases from V and 9 bases from J; junction bases left unmatched: 5. The germline gives CDR1 MNHEY, CDR2 SMNVEV (reference sequence). This CDR3 is built from 15 residues. The PCR employed 60 Vbeta primers together with 13 Jbeta primers. Here immunoSEQ multiplex PCR was the method, and the copy in TCRdb shows in-frame clones only, minus some. The sample lists 160,000 or so clones; around 73% were seen once. Input material: PBMCs. The sequence derives from a male donor in good health and CMV-seronegative. The chain uses TRBV27 and TRBJ2-1; TRBD1 matches at 10 bases. This chain's CDR3 is CASSLSGTGEIEQFF. The CDR3, as DNA: TGTGCCAGCAGTTTATCCGGGACAGGGGAAATTGAGCAGTTCTTC.